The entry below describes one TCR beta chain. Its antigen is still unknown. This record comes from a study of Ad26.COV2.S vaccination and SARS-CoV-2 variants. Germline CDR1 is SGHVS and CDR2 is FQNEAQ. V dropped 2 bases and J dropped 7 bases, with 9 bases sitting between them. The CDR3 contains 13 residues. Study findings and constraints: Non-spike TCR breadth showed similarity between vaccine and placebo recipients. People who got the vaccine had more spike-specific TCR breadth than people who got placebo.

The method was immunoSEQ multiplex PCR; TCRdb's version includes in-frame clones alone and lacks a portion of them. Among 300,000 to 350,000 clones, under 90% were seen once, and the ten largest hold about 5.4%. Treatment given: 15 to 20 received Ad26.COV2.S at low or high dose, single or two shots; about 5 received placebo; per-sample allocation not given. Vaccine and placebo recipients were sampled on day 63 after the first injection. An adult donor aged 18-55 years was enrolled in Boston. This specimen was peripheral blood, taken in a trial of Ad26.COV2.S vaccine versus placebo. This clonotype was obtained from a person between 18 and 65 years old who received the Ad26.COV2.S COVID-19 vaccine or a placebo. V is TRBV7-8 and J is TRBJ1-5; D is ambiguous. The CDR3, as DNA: TGTGCCAGCAGCTTAAGCAGGATCCAGCCCCAGCATTTT. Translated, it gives CASSLSRIQPQHF.